These 3 T cell receptor beta chains were all obtained from the same sample, sequenced in a study of blood T cell repertoires in COVID-19. Clones were sequenced by immunoSEQ multiplex PCR, and TCRdb holds only the in-frame ones, with some missing. Of about 180,000 clones listed, 86% are singletons. Specimen: PBMCs or T cells enriched from blood (not recorded which). The receptors shown here come from a woman in her 30s who had recovered from COVID-19.

This rearrangement joins TRBV14 to TRBJ2-2; the D gene is possibly TRBD1 (6 bases). Trimming stripped 0 bases from V and 6 bases from J, with 14 bases between. This CDR3 comprises 16 residues. Germline V lookup: CDR1 SGHDN, CDR2 FVKESK. CDR3 loop: CASSQDSTQGAGELFF. In DNA, the CDR3 is TGTGCCAGCAGCCAAGATTCCACACAGGGAGCCGGGGAGCTGTTTTTT.

The chain combines TRBV4-1 with TRBJ2-7; 7 positions agree with TRBD1. Germline loops: CDR1 MGHRA, CDR2 YSYEKL. The J segment lost 5 bases and the V segment lost 4 bases, leaving 11 bases of the junction unmatched. This CDR3 has 15 residues. The CDR3 sequence is CASSRRGQSSDEQYF. DNA for the CDR3: TGCGCCAGCAGCCGCAGGGGACAGAGTTCGGACGAGCAGTACTTC.

The J gene is TRBJ1-2, the V gene TRBV24-1; TRBD1 aligns across 8 bases. Losses at the gene ends were 4 bases for V and 6 bases for J; bases not matched to a gene: 6. Germline V gives CDR1 KGHDR, CDR2 SFDVKD. The CDR3 sequence is 14 residues long. CDR3 bases: TGTGCCACCAGTGACCGACAGGGGTGGAATGGCTACACCTTC. This gives the protein CATSDRQGWNGYTF.